One and the same sample provided the 27 T cell receptor beta chains below, sequenced in a study of blood T cell repertoires in COVID-19. Measured with immunoSEQ multiplex PCR; TCRdb has only the in-frame clones, and not every one. The repertoire holds about 270,000 clones, with around 86% as singletons. Material: peripheral blood. Source of these receptors: a woman aged 55-69 years with active or convalescent COVID-19.

The chain carries TRBV6-1 and TRBJ2-1; 11 nucleotides align to TRBD2. Per the germline V gene, CDR1 is MNHNS and CDR2 is SASEGT. The length of the CDR3 is 17 residues. With 4 bases clipped from V and 3 bases from J, the junction kept 8 bases outside the gene matches. The CDR3 region has the DNA TGTGCCAGCAGTGGAAGGGGACTAGCGGAAAACTACAATGAGCAGTTCTTC. It translates to CASSGRGLAENYNEQFF.

This chain joins TRBV6-5 and TRBJ1-1; D is possibly TRBD1 (5 bases). The CDR3 contains 14 residues. The germline V gene encodes CDR1 MNHEY and CDR2 SVGAGI. Trimming took 2 bases from V and 1 from J, leaving 8 bases between them. CDR3 in amino acids: CASSYIQGNTEAFF. The CDR3 coding sequence is TGTGCCAGCAGTTACATCCAGGGGAACACTGAAGCTTTCTTT.

The chain links TRBV13 to TRBJ1-6, with 9 bases lining up with TRBD1. The ends lost 2 bases at V and 8 bases at J; junction bases unmatched: 4. Germline-derived CDR1 and CDR2 are PRHDT and FYEKMQ (reference sequence). This CDR3 has 15 residues. CDR3 DNA: TGTGCCAGCAGCTTAACAGGGGGCAGGGATTCACCCCTCCACTTT. Amino acids: CASSLTGGRDSPLHF.

V and J are TRBV7-9 and TRBJ1-2; perhaps TRBD1 as D (5 bases). The CDR3 covers 11 residues. Trimming took 11 bases from V and 8 from J, leaving 15 bases between them. Germline V gene data show CDR1 as SEHNR and CDR2 as FQNEAQ (reference sequence). Written as DNA, the CDR3 is TGTGCCGGTCTGCAGGGTGGCGGCTACACCTTC. It codes for CAGLQGGGYTF.

Only one count was recorded for this clone. The rearrangement links TRBV7-6 to TRBJ2-3; 9 bases line up with TRBD1. This CDR3 comprises 15 residues. V trimming: 6 bases; J trimming: 4 bases; junction bases outside the gene matches: 8. CDR1 SGHVS and CDR2 FNYEAQ come from the germline V gene. In DNA, the CDR3 is TGTGCCAGCAGTCGCCGGGACAGGGTGGCAGATACGCAGTATTTT. Translating gives CASSRRDRVADTQYF.

The rearrangement links TRBV10-3 to TRBJ1-2; D may be TRBD1 (6 bases). CDR1 and CDR2 from the germline V gene are ENHRY and SYGVKD. The CDR3 totals 13 residues. The germline V and J ends were trimmed by 6 bases and 3 bases, with 11 bases remaining between them. The CDR3 nucleotides are TGTGCCATCAGGAGGGACATCGACTATGGCTACACCTTC. Protein sequence: CAIRRDIDYGYTF.

The V gene is TRBV7-2, the J gene TRBJ1-1; TRBD1 matches 7 bases. CDR3 length: 12 amino acids. V trimming: 6 bases; J trimming: 10 bases; junction bases outside the gene matches: 8. Germline V CDR1 and CDR2: SGHTA, FQGNSA. CDR3 bases: TGTGCCAGCAGTTCGACAGGGCCAGGAGCTTTCTTT. Translated: CASSSTGPGAFF.

The CDR3 DNA follows: TGCGCCAGCAGTACCGCAGGGAGCACAGATACGCAGTATTTT. Its translation: CASSTAGSTDTQYF. The V gene is TRBV10-1, the J gene TRBJ2-3, with D perhaps matching TRBD1 (5 bases). The CDR3 sequence is 14 residues long. Germline-derived CDR1 and CDR2 are WNHNN and SYGVQD (reference sequence). The V end lost 5 bases, the J end lost 0 bases, and 9 bases lay between the germline ends.

This rearrangement joins TRBV3-1 (or the pseudogene TRBV3-2) to TRBJ2-7; TRBD1 aligns across 8 bases. The CDR3 covers 18 residues. Trimming at V came to 3 bases and at J to 1 base, leaving 14 bases not matched to a gene. Germline V gene data show CDR1 as LGHDT and CDR2 as YNNKEL (reference sequence). CDR3 in amino acids: CASSHPLRYRGESYEQYF. CDR3 in DNA: TGTGCCAGCAGCCACCCCTTACGGTACAGGGGGGAATCCTACGAGCAGTACTTC.

The CDR3: CASSPGQVNTEAFF. The CDR3 coding sequence is TGTGCCAGTAGCCCAGGACAGGTTAACACTGAAGCTTTCTTT. The chain recombines TRBV19 with TRBJ1-1; 7 bases align to TRBD1. The germline V gene encodes CDR1 LNHDA and CDR2 SQIVND (reference sequence). The CDR3 consists of 14 residues. V was clipped by 6 bases and J by 2 bases; unmatched bases: 6.

V is TRBV5-1 and J is TRBJ1-4, with D possibly being TRBD1 (6 bases). Trimming cost V 0 bases and J 3 bases, with 12 bases left between them. The CDR3 has 16 amino acids. Germline lookup yields CDR1 SGHRS and CDR2 YFSETQ. This CDR3 is CASSLAVAGANEKLFF. In nucleotides, the CDR3 is TGCGCCAGCAGCTTGGCCGTAGCAGGGGCTAATGAAAAACTGTTTTTT. Drawing the rest from reference TRBV5-1 and TRBJ1-4, the complete variable domain is KAGVTQTPRYLIKTRGQQVTLSCSPISGHRSVSWYQQTPGQGLQFLFEYFSETQRNKGNFPGRFSGRQFSNSRSEMNVSTLELGDSALYLCASSLAVAGANEKLFFGSGTQLSVL.

The J gene is TRBJ1-1, the V gene TRBV19; D is perhaps TRBD1 (5 bases). Trimming removed 3 bases at V and 6 bases at J, with 14 bases between. The germline CDR1 and CDR2 sequences are LNHDA and SQIVND (reference sequence). The CDR3 covers 14 residues. Here the CDR3 reads CASSIVRGRAEAFF. CDR3 DNA sequence: TGTGCCAGTAGTATCGTGCGGGGGAGGGCTGAAGCTTTCTTT. The complete variable domain, with remaining parts taken from reference TRBV19 and TRBJ1-1, reads DGGITQSPKYLFRKEGQNVTLSCEQNLNHDAMYWYRQDPGQGLRLIYYSQIVNDFQKGDIAEGYSVSREKKESFPLTVTSAQKNPTAFYLCASSIVRGRAEAFFGQGTRLTVV.

The rearrangement links TRBV5-1 to TRBJ2-1, with a weak D call TRBD2 (7 bases). The CDR3 is made up of 15 amino acids. Germline CDR1 is SGHRS and CDR2 is YFSETQ. Trimming shortened V by 3 bases and J by 8 bases, and 18 bases separated the two germline ends. CDR3 nucleotides: TGCGCCAGCAGCTCCCGTAGGGGGGGAAGCCATGAGCAGTTCTTC. This gives the protein CASSSRRGGSHEQFF.

The chain carries TRBV9 and TRBJ2-1; 7 bases are shared with TRBD2. Germline CDR1 SGDLS, CDR2 YYNGEE. J lost 7 bases, V lost 2 bases, and 3 bases had no gene match. This CDR3 spans 13 amino acids. The CDR3 coding sequence is TGTGCCAGCAGCGTCCCTAGCGGTAATGAGCAGTTCTTC. It translates to CASSVPSGNEQFF.

This chain connects TRBV15 to TRBJ2-6, with 7 nucleotides matching TRBD1. CDR1 LNHNV and CDR2 YYDKDF come from the germline V gene (reference sequence). Germline trimming cut 0 bases from V and 6 bases from J; bases unmatched to any gene: 5. The CDR3 runs to 16 residues. This CDR3 reads CATSRDDRAEANVLTF. The CDR3 nucleotides are TGTGCCACCAGCAGAGACGACAGGGCGGAGGCCAACGTCCTGACTTTC.

The rearrangement uses TRBV4-1 and TRBJ1-2, with D perhaps TRBD1 (5 bases). Between the trimmed V and J ends, which lost 1 base and 2 bases, there was a span of 14 bases. CDR1 and CDR2 from the germline V gene are MGHRA and YSYEKL. The CDR3 has 16 amino acids. The CDR3: CASSQGATGLNYGYTF. CDR3 sequence (DNA): TGCGCCAGCAGCCAAGGAGCTACAGGCCTAAACTATGGCTACACCTTC.

The genes are TRBV11-2 and TRBJ2-1; 7 bases line up with TRBD2. This CDR3 contains 16 residues. The V and J ends lost 0 bases and 7 bases, in that order; junction bases with no gene match: 9. Germline CDR1 and CDR2: SGHAT and FQNNGV. Here the CDR3 reads CASSLDPGRVRNEQFF. The DNA of the CDR3 is TGTGCCAGCAGCTTAGATCCAGGGAGGGTCAGAAATGAGCAGTTCTTC.

V and J are TRBV6-5 and TRBJ1-2; D is uncertain. The CDR3 runs 14 residues. Between the trimmed V and J ends, which lost 6 bases and 2 bases, there was a span of 13 bases. Germline V lookup: CDR1 MNHEY, CDR2 SVGAGI. CDR3 region: CASREAGDNYGYTF. In DNA form, the CDR3 reads TGTGCCAGCAGGGAGGCCGGAGACAACTATGGCTACACCTTC.

The genes are TRBV15 and TRBJ2-3; TRBD2 matches at 11 bases. Germline values: CDR1 LNHNV, CDR2 YYDKDF (reference sequence). V was clipped by 3 bases and J by 4 bases; unmatched bases: 6. CDR3 length: 16 residues. Here the CDR3 DNA reads TGTGCCACCAGCAGTACGACTAGCGGGGCCCCAGATACGCAGTATTTT. This gives the protein CATSSTTSGAPDTQYF.

This rearrangement joins TRBV9 to TRBJ2-1; 8 nucleotides match TRBD1. The V gene's germline CDR1 is SGDLS and CDR2 YYNGEE. This CDR3 comprises 17 residues. V shed 0 bases and J 3 bases; nucleotides not matched to a gene: 8. CDR3 protein: CASSVEGQGGSYNEQFF. The CDR3 nucleotides read TGTGCCAGCAGCGTAGAAGGACAGGGTGGGAGCTACAATGAGCAGTTCTTC.

This clone was observed a handful of times. Other DNA variants within this sample encode the same CDR3. The rearrangement uses TRBV18 and TRBJ2-3; D ambiguous. The V and J ends lost 6 bases and 5 bases respectively, with 15 bases between them. CDR1 is KGHSH, CDR2 LQKENI, per germline. The length of the CDR3 is 14 residues. Written as DNA, the CDR3 is TGTGCCAGCTCCCCCCCCACGGTGCGAGATACGCAGTATTTT. As protein: CASSPPTVRDTQYF.

The sample holds one count of this clone. J is TRBJ2-2 and V is TRBV12-3 or TRBV12-4; TRBD1 matches 7 bases. The CDR3 has 13 residues. V was clipped by 11 bases and J by 6 bases; unmatched bases: 9. CDR3 amino acids: CAFGTAGPGELFF. As DNA, the CDR3 is TGTGCCTTCGGGACAGCAGGTCCCGGGGAGCTGTTTTTT.

This clone was seen just once. The chain recombines TRBV5-1 with TRBJ2-7; 9 bases are a match to TRBD1. The CDR3 extends over 16 amino acids. The germline V gene has CDR1 SGHRS and CDR2 YFSETQ. With V trimmed by 0 bases and J by 4 bases, 8 bases remained unmatched. CDR3 sequence reads: CASSLVPGTGSYEQYF. DNA for the CDR3: TGCGCCAGCAGCTTGGTCCCCGGGACAGGGTCTTACGAGCAGTACTTC.

The rearrangement links TRBV5-1 to TRBJ2-1; 9 nucleotides line up with TRBD2. Trimming removed 0 bases from V and 3 bases from J; junction bases left unmatched: 1. The CDR3 has 15 residues. The germline V gene encodes CDR1 SGHRS and CDR2 YFSETQ. Here the CDR3 reads CASSLGGGDYNEQFF. CDR3 nucleotide sequence: TGCGCCAGCAGCTTGGGCGGGGGGGACTACAATGAGCAGTTCTTC. Full variable domain (rest looked up from reference TRBV5-1 and TRBJ2-1): KAGVTQTPRYLIKTRGQQVTLSCSPISGHRSVSWYQQTPGQGLQFLFEYFSETQRNKGNFPGRFSGRQFSNSRSEMNVSTLELGDSALYLCASSLGGGDYNEQFFGPGTRLTVL.

The chain uses TRBV7-3 and TRBJ1-2; D is perhaps TRBD1 (5 bases). Germline-derived CDR1 and CDR2 are SGHTA and FQGTGA. This CDR3 is 13 amino acids long. The germline V and J ends were trimmed by 2 bases and 8 bases, with 12 bases remaining between them. The CDR3: CASSLSQGLGYTF. The DNA of the CDR3 is TGTGCCAGCAGCTTATCCCAGGGATTAGGCTACACCTTC.

The V gene is TRBV5-5, the J gene TRBJ1-1; no reliable D call. CDR3 length equals 11 residues. V dropped 7 bases and J dropped 5 bases, with 9 bases sitting between them. The germline gives CDR1 SGHKS, CDR2 YYEKEE (reference sequence). DNA for the CDR3: TGTGCCAGCGCTCGAGGTACTGAAGCTTTCTTT. As protein: CASARGTEAFF.

This chain links TRBV10-3 with TRBJ1-3; no reliable D call. CDR1 is ENHRY, CDR2 SYGVKD, per germline. The CDR3 consists of 16 residues. Trimming pared 3 bases from V and 1 base from J, leaving 13 bases between. The CDR3 protein is CAISDAEGVSGNTIYF. CDR3 DNA sequence: TGTGCCATCAGTGACGCGGAGGGTGTGTCTGGAAACACCATATATTTT.